The 25 T cell receptor beta chains below all came from one sample that was sequenced in a study of control samples from healthy donors and cancer patients (dated by TCRdb to between 2020 and 2021). Libraries were built with the immunoSEQ multiplex PCR assay. Sourced from immuneACCESS, this table was stored by TCRdb with only in-frame sequences that have V and J called. A share of the clones is absent; for the studies checked, an unresolved V gene accounts for under half, and the remainder has no known explanation. In all, the sample holds about 84,000 clones, and 65% to 90% of those were seen once. In total, the top ten clones hold 11% of the sample. The source material was PBMCs. All receptors derive from a man between 60 and 75 years old with head and neck cancer.

The chain is built from TRBV3-1 (or the pseudogene TRBV3-2) and TRBJ2-1, with 11 bases that match TRBD2. CDR1 is LGHDT, CDR2 YNNKEL, per germline (reference sequence). J gave up 7 bases and V 5 bases, and 10 bases lay outside the gene matches. The CDR3 spans 16 residues. CDR3 loop: CASSEAGTSGKNEQFF. Written as DNA, the CDR3 is TGTGCCAGCAGCGAAGCCGGGACTAGCGGAAAGAATGAGCAGTTCTTC.

The sample holds one count of this clone. The chain links TRBV5-1 to TRBJ1-2; 8 nucleotides align to TRBD1. This CDR3 spans 18 amino acids. After removal of 2 bases from V and 7 bases from J, the junction contained 19 bases not matched to a gene. Germline V gives CDR1 SGHRS, CDR2 YFSETQ. The CDR3 loop reads CASSLNWPYRTGKVGYTF. DNA for the CDR3: TGCGCCAGCAGCTTAAATTGGCCTTACCGGACAGGGAAGGTTGGCTACACCTTC.

The rearrangement joins TRBV9 to TRBJ2-3, with 13 bases fitting TRBD2. V trimming: 5 bases; J trimming: 3 bases; junction bases outside the gene matches: 6. Germline CDR1 reads SGDLS; CDR2 reads YYNGEE. The CDR3 spans 16 residues. The CDR3 DNA reads TGTGCCAGCAGTGCCCCGGGACTAGCGGGGACAGATACGCAGTATTTT. Residues: CASSAPGLAGTDTQYF.

This chain connects TRBV6-6 to TRBJ2-7; no clear D. This CDR3 contains 11 residues. Trimming cost V 4 bases and J 3 bases, with 4 bases left between them. The V gene's germline CDR1 is MNHNY and CDR2 SVGAGI (reference sequence). CDR3 bases: TGTGCCAGCAGTTTAGTCTACGAGCAGTACTTC. This codes for CASSLVYEQYF.

The CDR3 DNA is TGTGCCAGCAGCTCTCACGCTCAGCCCCAGCATTTT. Translated: CASSSHAQPQHF. This sequence joins TRBV5-6 and TRBJ1-5; D gene ambiguous. Trimming left V 3 bases short and J 6 bases short, with 7 bases between. The CDR3 length is 12 residues. Germline assignment: CDR1 SGHDT and CDR2 YYEEEE.

The chain joins TRBV5-1 to TRBJ1-1, with 9 bases aligning to TRBD1. J gave up 4 bases and V 1 base, and 8 bases lay outside the gene matches. From germline, CDR1 is SGHRS and CDR2 YFSETQ. The CDR3 runs 16 residues. For the CDR3, the DNA is TGCGCCAGCAGCTTGATCGGGACAGGGATGGGCACTGAAGCTTTCTTT. It yields the protein CASSLIGTGMGTEAFF.

This chain connects TRBV6-5 to TRBJ2-3; 9 positions match TRBD1. Germline loops: CDR1 MNHEY, CDR2 SVGAGI. The V and J ends lost 6 bases and 3 bases, in that order; junction bases with no gene match: 7. This CDR3 is 15 amino acids long. The CDR3 DNA follows: TGTGCCAGCAGCCCCGGACAGGGGAGAACAGATACGCAGTATTTT. Its translation: CASSPGQGRTDTQYF.

This chain uses TRBV3-1 (or the pseudogene TRBV3-2) with TRBJ2-3; no clear D. CDR3 size: 15 residues. The V end was cut by 0 bases, the J end by 3 bases, with 10 bases between. The V gene's germline CDR1 is LGHDT and CDR2 YNNKEL (reference sequence). CDR3 region: CASSQDIIGTDTQYF. The DNA of the CDR3 is TGTGCCAGCAGCCAAGATATAATCGGGACAGATACGCAGTATTTT.

The chain has TRBV9 and TRBJ2-1; 8 nucleotides match TRBD2. The CDR3 has 15 amino acids. Trimming took 5 bases from V and 0 from J; bases not matched to a gene: 4. Germline-derived CDR1 and CDR2 are SGDLS and YYNGEE. The DNA of the CDR3 is TGTGCCAGCAGAGCGAGCGGGAGCTCCTACAATGAGCAGTTCTTC. It specifies CASRASGSSYNEQFF.

With respect to this clone: At one of its ends the junction is not consistent with the germline gene, which may arise from a read error. Other DNA sequences in this sample translate to the same CDR3. The J gene is TRBJ1-1, the V gene TRBV6-5; possible D gene TRBD1, 5 bases. Germline V lookup: CDR1 MNHEY, CDR2 SVGAGI. The CDR3 has 13 residues. The CDR3 spells CASSRQGTTEAFF. In DNA form, the CDR3 reads TGTGCCAGCAGCCGACAAGGGACCACTGAAGCCTTCTTT.

This clone was recorded once. Other DNA sequences in the sample encode the same CDR3. This chain joins TRBV7-9 and TRBJ2-2; D unresolved. CDR3 length: 14 amino acids. V was shortened by 5 bases and J by 1 base, with 8 bases between the two germline ends. Germline loops: CDR1 SEHNR, CDR2 FQNEAQ (reference sequence). DNA for the CDR3: TGTGCCAGCAGCCCAAACTTGAACACCGGGGAGCTGTTTTTT. Translated, it gives CASSPNLNTGELFF.

The V gene is TRBV5-1, the J gene TRBJ2-7, with 9 bases fitting TRBD1. The germline CDR1 and CDR2 sequences are SGHRS and YFSETQ. This CDR3 is built from 19 residues. The V gene end was trimmed by 4 bases and the J gene end by 3 bases; junction bases not matched to a gene: 20. CDR3 DNA sequence: TGCGCCAGCAGCCGAAACGTAGTAACAGGGGGCGGAGGGGGCTACGAGCAGTACTTC. It encodes CASSRNVVTGGGGGYEQYF.

The chain links TRBV27 to TRBJ2-1; D uncertain. V dropped 7 bases and J dropped 5 bases, with 9 bases sitting between them. From germline, CDR1 is MNHEY and CDR2 SMNVEV (reference sequence). The CDR3 is 12 residues long. This chain's CDR3 is CASKRWDNEQFF. CDR3 nucleotide sequence: TGTGCCAGCAAGAGGTGGGACAATGAGCAGTTCTTC.

The rearrangement links TRBV30 to TRBJ1-4, with a possible D match to TRBD1 (5 bases). Trimming removed 0 bases from V and 8 bases from J, with 13 bases in between. The CDR3 loop spans 14 amino acids. Per the germline V gene, CDR1 is GTSNPN and CDR2 is SVGIG (reference sequence). CDR3 in amino acids: CAWSVSTAQEKLFF. The CDR3 DNA reads TGTGCCTGGAGTGTTTCGACAGCCCAGGAAAAACTGTTTTTT.

The CDR3 is CASSRRDRVDYGYTF. In DNA, the CDR3 is TGTGCCAGCAGTCGCCGGGACAGGGTCGACTATGGCTACACCTTC. The chain is built from TRBV28 and TRBJ1-2; 9 bases map to TRBD1. CDR1 and CDR2 from the germline V gene are MDHEN and SYDVKM. Germline trimming cut 5 bases from V and 3 bases from J; bases unmatched to any gene: 7. The CDR3 is 15 residues long.

The chain carries TRBV9 and TRBJ1-3; TRBD1 might be the D (6 bases). The CDR3 loop spans 15 amino acids. V was shortened by 3 bases and J by 2 bases, with 12 bases between the two germline ends. Germline lookup yields CDR1 SGDLS and CDR2 YYNGEE. CDR3 region: CASSGGAGAGNTIYF. CDR3 in DNA: TGTGCCAGCAGCGGCGGGGCAGGGGCTGGAAACACCATATATTTT.

The rearrangement joins TRBV6-1 to TRBJ1-3, with D hard to call. V lost 2 bases and J lost 8, with 13 bases in between. Germline V gene data show CDR1 as MNHNS and CDR2 as SASEGT. This CDR3 comprises 14 residues. CDR3 in amino acids: CASSELGFRDTIYF. The CDR3 DNA is TGTGCCAGCAGTGAACTGGGGTTCAGAGACACCATATATTTT.

V usage is TRBV7-9 and J usage is TRBJ1-2; possible D gene TRBD1, 5 bases. This CDR3 has 15 amino acids. The germline V and J ends were trimmed by 8 bases and 5 bases, with 21 bases remaining between them. Germline lookup yields CDR1 SEHNR and CDR2 FQNEAQ (reference sequence). The CDR3 reads CASEEGSGSRYGYTF. CDR3 nucleotides: TGTGCCAGCGAGGAGGGGTCTGGCTCTAGATATGGCTACACCTTC.

The chain uses TRBV29-1 and TRBJ2-2; TRBD1 matches at 8 bases. The CDR3 contains 13 residues. Per germline, CDR1 SQVTM and CDR2 ANQGSEA. V dropped 3 bases and J dropped 4; count of bases not matched to a gene: 1. CDR3 region: CSVDQGATGELFF. CDR3 in DNA: TGCAGCGTTGACCAGGGGGCCACCGGGGAGCTGTTTTTT.

Of note for this clone: This may be a read error: a much more frequent sequence differs by one nucleotide. This chain uses TRBV3-1 (or the pseudogene TRBV3-2) with TRBJ2-3, with 8 bases that match TRBD2. There are 14 residues in the CDR3. Germline V CDR1 and CDR2: LGHDT, YNNKEL (reference sequence). V trimming: 5 bases; J trimming: 0 bases; junction bases outside the gene matches: 1. DNA for the CDR3: TGTGCCAGCAGCTCTAGCGGGAGCACAGATACGCAGTATTTT. Translating it yields CASSSSGSTDTQYF.

The V and J genes are TRBV4-1 and TRBJ2-7; D remains unclear. Trimming removed 4 bases at V and 2 bases at J, with 12 bases between. Germline V lookup: CDR1 MGHRA, CDR2 YSYEKL. CDR3 length: 14 amino acids. CDR3 nucleotides: TGCGCCAGCAGCCCCTACCAACTGGCCTACGAGCAGTACTTC. Its protein product is CASSPYQLAYEQYF.

The rearrangement uses TRBV19 and TRBJ1-1; D ambiguous. V was shortened by 4 bases and J by 1 base, with 10 bases between the two germline ends. The CDR3 loop spans 14 amino acids. The germline V gene has CDR1 LNHDA and CDR2 SQIVND (reference sequence). The CDR3 nucleotides read TGTGCCAGTAGTACCCGACGGTCGAACACTGAAGCTTTCTTT. Translated: CASSTRRSNTEAFF.

The chain combines TRBV27 with TRBJ1-5; tentative D call: TRBD1 (6 bases). Germline lookup yields CDR1 MNHEY and CDR2 SMNVEV (reference sequence). The CDR3 has 14 residues. V dropped 3 bases and J dropped 5 bases, with 11 bases sitting between them. The CDR3, as DNA: TGTGCCAGCAGTTTGTTGACAGGTGATCAGCCCCAGCATTTT. Its protein product is CASSLLTGDQPQHF.

This clone is a singleton in its sample. The V call is TRBV5-4, the J call TRBJ2-5; tentatively, D is TRBD1 or TRBD2 (5 bases each). V lost 4 bases and J lost 3, with 13 bases in between. The CDR3 contains 14 residues. Germline CDR1 reads SGHNT; CDR2 reads YYREEE (reference sequence). CDR3 bases: TGTGCCAGCAGCCGTGGGGGAGCGGAAGAGACCCAGTACTTC. Translated, it gives CASSRGGAEETQYF.

This clone has more than one count but fewer than ten. The chain carries TRBV5-6 and TRBJ2-3; tentative D call: TRBD1 (6 bases). The V gene's germline CDR1 is SGHDT and CDR2 YYEEEE. This CDR3 has 13 amino acids. Trimming pared 2 bases from V and 8 bases from J, leaving 12 bases between. The CDR3 loop reads CASSFWGPGTQYF. CDR3 in DNA: TGTGCCAGCAGCTTCTGGGGGCCGGGTACGCAGTATTTT. The complete variable domain, with remaining parts taken from reference TRBV5-6 and TRBJ2-3, reads DAGVTQSPTHLIKTRGQQVTLRCSPKSGHDTVSWYQQALGQGPQFIFQYYEEEERQRGNFPDRFSGHQFPNYSSELNVNALLLGDSALYLCASSFWGPGTQYFGPGTRLTVL.